This paragraph covers one TCR beta chain sequence. The antigen remains unidentified. CDR1 is KGHSH, CDR2 LQKENI, per germline. V was cut by 2 bases and J by 5 bases, with 7 bases left in between. There are 13 residues in the CDR3. This entry comes from a study of T cells in Graves' hyperthyroidism and ophthalmopathy. From RNA transcripts, TCR beta CDR3 regions were amplified. A set of HTBI primers served as the primers for a first-round RT-PCR of the TCR CDR3. TCRdb re-derived calls from the multiplex PCR reads in MiXCR, one entry per CDR3 protein. Of some 490,000 distinct CDR3 sequences listed, approximately 23% are singletons. General observations from the study: A model built on 13 V-J features separated ophthalmopathy from stable hyperthyroidism.

The gene calls are TRBV18 and TRBJ2-1; D remains unclear. The sequence was collected from a woman in her 70s with Graves' ophthalmopathy. Sequences were obtained from blood. The chain's CDR3 is CASSPVGNNEQFF. As DNA, the CDR3 is TGTGCCAGCTCACCAGTCGGCAACAATGAGCAGTTCTTC.